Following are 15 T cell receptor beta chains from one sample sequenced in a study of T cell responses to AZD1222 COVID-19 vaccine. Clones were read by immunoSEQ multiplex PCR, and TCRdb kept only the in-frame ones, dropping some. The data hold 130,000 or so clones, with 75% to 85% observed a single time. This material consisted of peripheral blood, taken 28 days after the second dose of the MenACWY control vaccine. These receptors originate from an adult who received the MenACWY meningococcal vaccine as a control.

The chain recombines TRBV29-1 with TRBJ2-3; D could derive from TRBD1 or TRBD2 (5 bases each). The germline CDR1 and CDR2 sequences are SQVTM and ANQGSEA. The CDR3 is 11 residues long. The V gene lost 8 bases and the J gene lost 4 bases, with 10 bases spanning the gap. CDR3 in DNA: TGCAGCTTCCGGGGCCCAGATACGCAGTATTTT. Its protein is CSFRGPDTQYF.

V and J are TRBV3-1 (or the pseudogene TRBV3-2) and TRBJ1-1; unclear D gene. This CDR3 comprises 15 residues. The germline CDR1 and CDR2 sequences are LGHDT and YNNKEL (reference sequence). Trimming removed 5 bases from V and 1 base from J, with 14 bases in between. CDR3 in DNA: TGTGCCAGCAGCTATACCGGCGGCAGGAACACTGAAGCTTTCTTT. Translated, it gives CASSYTGGRNTEAFF.

CDR3 region: CASSLEPTGELFF. CDR3 DNA sequence: TGTGCCAGCAGTTTGGAGCCAACCGGGGAGCTGTTTTTT. The chain employs TRBV12-3 or TRBV12-4 and TRBJ2-2; D ambiguous. This CDR3 is 13 amino acids long. The V end was cut by 3 bases, the J end by 5 bases, with 7 bases between.

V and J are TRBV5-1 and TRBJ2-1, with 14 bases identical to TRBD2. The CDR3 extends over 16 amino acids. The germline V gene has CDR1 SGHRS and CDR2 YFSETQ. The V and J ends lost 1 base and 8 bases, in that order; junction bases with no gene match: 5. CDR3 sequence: CASSLLTSGGAHEQFF. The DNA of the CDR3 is TGCGCCAGCAGCTTGCTGACTAGCGGGGGGGCCCATGAGCAGTTCTTC.

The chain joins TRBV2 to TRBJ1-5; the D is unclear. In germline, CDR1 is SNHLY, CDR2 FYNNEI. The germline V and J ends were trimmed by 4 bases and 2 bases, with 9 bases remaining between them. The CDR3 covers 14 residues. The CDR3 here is CASSAQWRNQPQHF. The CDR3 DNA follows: TGTGCCAGCAGTGCGCAGTGGCGCAATCAGCCCCAGCATTTT.

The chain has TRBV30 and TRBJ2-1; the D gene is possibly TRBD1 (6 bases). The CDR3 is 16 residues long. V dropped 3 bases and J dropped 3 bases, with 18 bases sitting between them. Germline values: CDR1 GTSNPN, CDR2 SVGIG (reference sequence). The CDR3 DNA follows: TGTGCCTGGAGGGGGGCCCCGGGCTCATTCTACAATGAGCAGTTCTTC. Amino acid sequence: CAWRGAPGSFYNEQFF.

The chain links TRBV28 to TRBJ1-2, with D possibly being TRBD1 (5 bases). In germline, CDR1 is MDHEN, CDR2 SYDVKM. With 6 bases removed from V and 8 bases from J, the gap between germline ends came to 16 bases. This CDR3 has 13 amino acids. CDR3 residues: CASSNRTPRGYTF. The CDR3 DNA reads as TGTGCCAGCAGCAACAGGACCCCTAGGGGCTACACCTTC.

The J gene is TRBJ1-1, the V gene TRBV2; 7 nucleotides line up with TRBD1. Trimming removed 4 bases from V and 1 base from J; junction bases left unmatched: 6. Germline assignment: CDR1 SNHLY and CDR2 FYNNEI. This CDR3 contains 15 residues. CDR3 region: CASSARQGRNTEAFF. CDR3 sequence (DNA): TGTGCCAGCAGTGCCCGACAGGGTAGGAACACTGAAGCTTTCTTT.

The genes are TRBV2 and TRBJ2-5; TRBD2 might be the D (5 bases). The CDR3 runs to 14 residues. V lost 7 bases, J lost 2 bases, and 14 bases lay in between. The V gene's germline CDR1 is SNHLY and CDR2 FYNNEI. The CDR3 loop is CASTPRAAQETQYF. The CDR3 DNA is TGTGCCAGCACCCCGCGGGCTGCACAAGAGACCCAGTACTTC. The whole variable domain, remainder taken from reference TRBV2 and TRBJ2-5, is EPEVTQTPSHQVTQMGQEVILRCVPISNHLYFYWYRQILGQKVEFLVSFYNNEISEKSEIFDDQFSVERPDGSNFTLKIRSTKLEDSAMYFCASTPRAAQETQYFGPGTRLLVL.

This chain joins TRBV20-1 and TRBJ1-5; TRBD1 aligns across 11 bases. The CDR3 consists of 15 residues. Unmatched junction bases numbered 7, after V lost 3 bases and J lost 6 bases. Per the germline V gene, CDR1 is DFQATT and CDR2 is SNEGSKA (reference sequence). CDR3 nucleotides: TGCAGTGCTAGTTCTGGGACAGGGGGAAGTCAGCCCCAGCATTTT. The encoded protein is CSASSGTGGSQPQHF.

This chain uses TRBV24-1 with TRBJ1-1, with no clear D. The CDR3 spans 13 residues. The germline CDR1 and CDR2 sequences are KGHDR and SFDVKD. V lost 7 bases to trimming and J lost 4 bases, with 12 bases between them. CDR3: CATSVSAGTEAFF. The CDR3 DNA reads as TGTGCCACCAGCGTATCTGCGGGCACTGAAGCTTTCTTT.

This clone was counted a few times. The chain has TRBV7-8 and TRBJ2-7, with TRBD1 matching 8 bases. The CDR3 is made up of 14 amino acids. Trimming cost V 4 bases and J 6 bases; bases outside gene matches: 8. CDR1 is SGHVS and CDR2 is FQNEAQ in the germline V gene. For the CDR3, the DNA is TGTGCCAGCAGCTCCGGACAGGGCCCTAGCGAGCAGTACTTC. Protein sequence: CASSSGQGPSEQYF.

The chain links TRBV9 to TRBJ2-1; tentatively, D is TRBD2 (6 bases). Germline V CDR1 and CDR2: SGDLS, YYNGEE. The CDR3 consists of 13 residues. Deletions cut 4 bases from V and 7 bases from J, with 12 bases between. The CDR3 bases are TGTGCCAGCAGCCGGACTATCGGTAATGAGCAGTTCTTC. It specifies CASSRTIGNEQFF.

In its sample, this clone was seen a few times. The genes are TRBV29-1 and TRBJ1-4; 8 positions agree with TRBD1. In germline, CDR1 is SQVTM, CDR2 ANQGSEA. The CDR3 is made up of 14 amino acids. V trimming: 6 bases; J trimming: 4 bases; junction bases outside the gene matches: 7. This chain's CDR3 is CSVADRGDNEKLFF. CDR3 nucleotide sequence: TGCAGCGTAGCCGACAGGGGAGATAATGAAAAACTGTTTTTT.

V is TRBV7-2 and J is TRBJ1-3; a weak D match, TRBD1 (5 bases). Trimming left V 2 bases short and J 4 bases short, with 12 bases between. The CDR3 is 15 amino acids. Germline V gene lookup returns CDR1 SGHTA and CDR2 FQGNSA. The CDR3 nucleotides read TGTGCCAGCAGCTTATCCGGGACGGGGGGAAACACCATATATTTT. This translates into CASSLSGTGGNTIYF.